This T cell receptor beta chain was recovered during a study of shared clonotypes between healthy human individuals. This clone was observed once. The antigen is not known. An end of the junction does not agree with germline; a read error may underlie this. The protocol was immunoSEQ multiplex PCR, while the TCRdb copy is restricted to in-frame clones and leaves out a portion. This table has some 2,500,000 clones, more than 85% appearing once. A CD45RA-negative memory subset and a CD45RA+ naive subset were separated from the CD4+ cells. The study, taken as a whole, reports: Clonotypes not shared had lower generation probabilities than those common to all four donors. Donor scarcity curtailed the genetic and exposure-history diversity represented herein. In general, naive subsets displayed greater estimated richness than memory subsets did.

The clonotype comes from a man aged 18 to 29 in good health. Some clones in this sample may be carry-over from other donors' samples. Material: naive CD4+ T cells from PBMCs. Subset: CD45RA+ positively selected.

CDR3 nucleotides: TGTGCCAGCAGATTAGCGTCTCCTCTCAATGAGCAGTTCTTC. It specifies CASRLASPLNEQFF. The chain recombines TRBV11-2 with TRBJ2-1, with D possibly TRBD2 on 5 matching bases. The CDR3 has 14 amino acids. Looked up from germline, CDR1 is SGHAT and CDR2 is FQNNGV.